This TCR beta chain was sequenced for a study of T cells after yellow fever vaccination. The length of the CDR3 is 13 residues. Trimming took off 6 bases at V and 6 bases at J, with 13 bases between the two ends. Germline CDR1 is MNHEY and CDR2 is SMNVEV (reference sequence). Each CDR3 protein is one row after TCRdb ran MiXCR on the 5' RACE reads. The sample has approximately 250,000 distinct CDR3 sequences, over 4.5% seen once. This clonotype has ten or more counts. The sample in question was CD4+ T cells sorted from PBMCs, obtained on the day of the yellow fever booster vaccination. The genes are TRBV27 and TRBJ2-3; D is possibly TRBD2 (5 bases). This TCR came from a man between 18 and 35 years old who received the YFV17D yellow fever vaccine. CDR3 sequence reads: CASSPLGRDTQYF. As DNA, the CDR3 is TGTGCCAGCAGCCCACTAGGGCGGGATACGCAGTATTTT.